This TCR beta chain is from a study of cytotoxic CD8 clonotypes in ibrutinib-treated CLL. Overall study context: Responses comprised 24 partial and 2 complete; at median around six years, about 15 remained remitted and about twelve progressed. Points from the study as a whole: Clonality showed a rise at ibrutinib response that reversed toward baseline at progression.

This clone was seen once. As yet, its antigen is unknown. PBMCs that had been cryopreserved were the source of roughly 2 micrograms of genomic DNA for TCR beta libraries. Germline loops: CDR1 SGDLS, CDR2 YYNGEE. V was pared by 0 bases and J by 4 bases, with 14 bases between. CDR3 length: 15 residues. The targeted sequencing depth was 1 in 200,000 to 1 in 1 million T cells. Measured with immunoSEQ multiplex PCR; TCRdb has only the in-frame clones, and not every one. The table has roughly 250,000 clones, 60% to 75% seen once; the top ten hold approximately 15%. The V call is TRBV9, the J call TRBJ2-7; D assignment may be TRBD1 or TRBD2 (5 bases each). The sequenced sample was PBMCs, obtained after 24 months of ibrutinib treatment. This receptor was identified in a human donor with chronic lymphocytic leukemia. This CDR3 reads CASSVDPGTFYEQYF. The CDR3 nucleotides read TGTGCCAGCAGCGTAGACCCAGGGACCTTTTACGAGCAGTACTTC.